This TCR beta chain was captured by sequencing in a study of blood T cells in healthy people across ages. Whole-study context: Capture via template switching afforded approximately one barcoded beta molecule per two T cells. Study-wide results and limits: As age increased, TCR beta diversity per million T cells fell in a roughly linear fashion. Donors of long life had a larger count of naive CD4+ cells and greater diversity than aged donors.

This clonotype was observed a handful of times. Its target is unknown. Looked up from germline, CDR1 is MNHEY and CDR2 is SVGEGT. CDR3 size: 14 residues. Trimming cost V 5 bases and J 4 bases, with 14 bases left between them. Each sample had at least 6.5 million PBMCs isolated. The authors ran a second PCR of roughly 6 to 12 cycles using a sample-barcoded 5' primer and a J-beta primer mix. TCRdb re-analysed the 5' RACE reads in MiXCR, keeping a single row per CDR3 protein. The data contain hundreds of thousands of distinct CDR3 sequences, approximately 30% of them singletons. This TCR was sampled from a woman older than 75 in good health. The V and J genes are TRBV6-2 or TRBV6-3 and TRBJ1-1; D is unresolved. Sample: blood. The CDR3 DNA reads TGTGCCAGCAGTGCTCCTCAGGTTCTCACTGAAGCTTTCTTT. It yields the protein CASSAPQVLTEAFF.